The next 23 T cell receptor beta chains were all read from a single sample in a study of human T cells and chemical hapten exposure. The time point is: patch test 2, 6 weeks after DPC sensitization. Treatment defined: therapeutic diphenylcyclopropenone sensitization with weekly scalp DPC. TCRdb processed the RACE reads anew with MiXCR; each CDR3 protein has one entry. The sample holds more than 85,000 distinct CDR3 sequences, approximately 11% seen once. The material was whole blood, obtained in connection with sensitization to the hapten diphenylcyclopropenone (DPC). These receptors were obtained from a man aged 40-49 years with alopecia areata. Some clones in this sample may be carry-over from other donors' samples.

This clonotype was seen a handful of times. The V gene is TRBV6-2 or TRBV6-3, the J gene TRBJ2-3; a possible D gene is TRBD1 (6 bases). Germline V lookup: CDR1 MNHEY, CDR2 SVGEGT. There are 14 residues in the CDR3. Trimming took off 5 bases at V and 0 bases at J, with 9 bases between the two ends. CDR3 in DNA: TGTGCCAGCAGTGCCGACAGGAGCACAGATACGCAGTATTTT. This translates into CASSADRSTDTQYF.

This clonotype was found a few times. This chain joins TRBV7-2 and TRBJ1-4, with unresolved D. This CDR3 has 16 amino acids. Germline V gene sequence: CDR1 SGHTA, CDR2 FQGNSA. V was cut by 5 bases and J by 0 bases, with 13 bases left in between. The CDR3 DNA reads TGTGCCAGCAGCCCCCCCGGTCGTGCAACTAATGAAAAACTGTTTTTT. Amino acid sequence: CASSPPGRATNEKLFF.

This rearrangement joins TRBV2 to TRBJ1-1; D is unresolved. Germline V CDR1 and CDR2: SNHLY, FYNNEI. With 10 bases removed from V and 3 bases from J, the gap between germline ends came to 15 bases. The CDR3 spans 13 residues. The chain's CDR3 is CATNPRRDTEAFF. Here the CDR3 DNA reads TGTGCCACCAACCCCAGGAGAGACACTGAAGCTTTCTTT.

CDR3 nucleotide sequence: TGTGCCAGCTCACCGGTGGCGTTGGGCAATCAGCCCCAGCATTTT. Its protein product is CASSPVALGNQPQHF. The chain links TRBV18 to TRBJ1-5; D is undetermined. Trimming removed 3 bases from V and 2 bases from J, with 11 bases in between. The CDR3 extends over 15 amino acids. The germline CDR1 and CDR2 sequences are KGHSH and LQKENI.

The CDR3 DNA reads as TGTGCCAGCAGCCCGGAACTAAATATTGACAATGAGCAGTTCTTC. It codes for CASSPELNIDNEQFF. The V gene is TRBV7-2, the J gene TRBJ2-1; no clear D. Trimming removed 5 bases at V and 5 bases at J, with 16 bases between. Per the germline V gene, CDR1 is SGHTA and CDR2 is FQGNSA. The CDR3 sequence is 15 residues long.

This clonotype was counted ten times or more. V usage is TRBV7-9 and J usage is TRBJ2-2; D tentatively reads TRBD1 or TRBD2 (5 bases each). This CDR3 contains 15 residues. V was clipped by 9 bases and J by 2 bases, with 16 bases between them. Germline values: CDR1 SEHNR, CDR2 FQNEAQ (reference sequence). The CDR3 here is CASPFGGSNTGELFF. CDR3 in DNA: TGTGCCAGTCCTTTTGGGGGATCCAACACCGGGGAGCTGTTTTTT.

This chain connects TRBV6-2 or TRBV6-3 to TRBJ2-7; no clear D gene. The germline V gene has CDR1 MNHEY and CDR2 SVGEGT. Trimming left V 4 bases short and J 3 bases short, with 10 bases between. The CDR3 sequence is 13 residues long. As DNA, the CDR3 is TGTGCCAGCAGTTCCTCGGCGGTCTACGAGCAGTACGTC. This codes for CASSSSAVYEQYV.

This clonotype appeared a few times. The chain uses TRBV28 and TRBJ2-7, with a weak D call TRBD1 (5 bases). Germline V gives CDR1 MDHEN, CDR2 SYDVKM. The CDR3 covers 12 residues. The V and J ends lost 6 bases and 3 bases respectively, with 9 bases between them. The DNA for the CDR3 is TGTGCCAGCAGGAGGACACACTACGAGCAGTACTTC. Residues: CASRRTHYEQYF. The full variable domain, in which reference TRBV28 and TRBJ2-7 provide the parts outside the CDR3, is DVKVTQSSRYLVKRTGEKVFLECVQDMDHENMFWYRQDPGLGLRLIYFSYDVKMKEKGDIPEGYSVSREKKERFSLILESASTNQTSMYLCASRRTHYEQYFGPGTRLTVT.

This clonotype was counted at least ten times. CDR3: CASSSEGRTEAFF. CDR3 sequence (DNA): TGCGCCAGCAGCTCCGAGGGTCGCACTGAAGCTTTCTTT. V usage is TRBV5-1 and J usage is TRBJ1-1; D gene ambiguous. V was trimmed by 3 bases and J by 4 bases, leaving 10 bases between them. CDR3 length equals 13 residues. Germline V CDR1 and CDR2: SGHRS, YFSETQ. Using reference TRBV5-1 and TRBJ1-1 for the parts outside the CDR3, the full variable domain is KAGVTQTPRYLIKTRGQQVTLSCSPISGHRSVSWYQQTPGQGLQFLFEYFSETQRNKGNFPGRFSGRQFSNSRSEMNVSTLELGDSALYLCASSSEGRTEAFFGQGTRLTVV.

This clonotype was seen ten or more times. The CDR3 spells CATKRAGAGTDTQYF. The CDR3 nucleotides are TGTGCCACCAAACGGGCGGGAGCGGGCACAGATACGCAGTATTTT. The rearrangement uses TRBV6-1 and TRBJ2-3, with 7 bases matching TRBD2. This CDR3 has 15 residues. Germline V gene lookup returns CDR1 MNHNS and CDR2 SASEGT. The V and J ends lost 10 bases and 1 base, in that order; junction bases with no gene match: 11.

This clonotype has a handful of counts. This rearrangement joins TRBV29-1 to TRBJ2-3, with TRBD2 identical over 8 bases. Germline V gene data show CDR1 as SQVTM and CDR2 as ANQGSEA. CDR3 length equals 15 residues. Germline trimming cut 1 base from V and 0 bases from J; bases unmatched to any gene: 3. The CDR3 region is CSVEGGRPSTDTQYF. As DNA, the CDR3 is TGCAGCGTTGAAGGCGGGAGGCCCAGCACAGATACGCAGTATTTT.

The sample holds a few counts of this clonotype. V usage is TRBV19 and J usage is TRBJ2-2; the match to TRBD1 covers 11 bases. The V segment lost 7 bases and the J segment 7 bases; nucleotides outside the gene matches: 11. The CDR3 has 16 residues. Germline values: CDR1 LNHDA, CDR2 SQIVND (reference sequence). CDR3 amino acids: CASTNLGQGAGGELFF. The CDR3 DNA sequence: TGTGCCAGTACAAATCTCGGACAGGGGGCTGGCGGGGAGCTGTTTTTT.

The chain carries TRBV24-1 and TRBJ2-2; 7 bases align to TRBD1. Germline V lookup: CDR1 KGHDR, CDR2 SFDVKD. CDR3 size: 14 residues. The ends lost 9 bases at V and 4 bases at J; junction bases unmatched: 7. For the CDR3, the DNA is TGTGCCACCTCGGGACAGACCCCCACCGGGGAGCTGTTTTTT. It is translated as CATSGQTPTGELFF.

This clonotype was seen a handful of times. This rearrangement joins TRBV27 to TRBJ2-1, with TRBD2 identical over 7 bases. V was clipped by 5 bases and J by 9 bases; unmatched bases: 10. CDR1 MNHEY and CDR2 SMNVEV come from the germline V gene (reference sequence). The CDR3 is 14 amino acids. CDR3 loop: CASSSAGAVGEQFF. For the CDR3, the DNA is TGTGCCAGCAGTAGTGCGGGAGCCGTAGGTGAGCAGTTCTTC.

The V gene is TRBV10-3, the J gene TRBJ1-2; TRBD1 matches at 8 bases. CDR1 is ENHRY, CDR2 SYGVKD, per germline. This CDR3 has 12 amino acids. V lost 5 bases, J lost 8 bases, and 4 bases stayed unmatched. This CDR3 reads CAISLQGDGYTF. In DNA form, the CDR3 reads TGTGCCATCAGTTTACAGGGGGACGGCTACACCTTC.

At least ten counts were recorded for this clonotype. CDR3 DNA sequence: TGCAGTGCTAGAGATGAGAGTGATCAGCCCCAGCATTTT. Translated, it gives CSARDESDQPQHF. The V call is TRBV20-1, the J call TRBJ1-5; no firm D call. V lost 0 bases and J lost 5, with 8 bases in between. The CDR3 has 13 residues. Germline-derived CDR1 and CDR2 are DFQATT and SNEGSKA (reference sequence).

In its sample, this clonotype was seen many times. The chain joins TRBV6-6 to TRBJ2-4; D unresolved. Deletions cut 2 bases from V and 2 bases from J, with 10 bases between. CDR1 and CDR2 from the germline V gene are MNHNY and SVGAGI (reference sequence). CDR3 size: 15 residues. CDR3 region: CASSYMEQSKNIQYF. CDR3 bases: TGTGCCAGCAGTTACATGGAGCAATCCAAAAACATTCAGTACTTC.

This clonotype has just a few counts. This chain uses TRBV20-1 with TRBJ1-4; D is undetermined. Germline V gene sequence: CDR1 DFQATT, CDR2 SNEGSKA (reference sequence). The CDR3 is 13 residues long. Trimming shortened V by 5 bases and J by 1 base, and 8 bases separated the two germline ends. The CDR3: CSAWAETNEKLFF. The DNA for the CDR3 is TGCAGTGCTTGGGCAGAAACTAATGAAAAACTGTTTTTT.

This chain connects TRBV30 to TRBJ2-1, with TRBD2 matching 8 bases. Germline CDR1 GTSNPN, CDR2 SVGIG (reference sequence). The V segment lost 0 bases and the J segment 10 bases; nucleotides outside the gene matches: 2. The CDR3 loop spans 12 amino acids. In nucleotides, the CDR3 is TGTGCCTGGAGTGTACAGCGGGGGGAGCAGTTCTTC. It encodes CAWSVQRGEQFF.

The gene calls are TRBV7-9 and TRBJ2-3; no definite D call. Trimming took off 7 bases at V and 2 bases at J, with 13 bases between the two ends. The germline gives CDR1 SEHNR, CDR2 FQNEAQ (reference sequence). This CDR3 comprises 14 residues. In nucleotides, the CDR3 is TGTGCCAGCAACCCATATGATGTCACAGATACGCAGTATTTT. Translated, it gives CASNPYDVTDTQYF.

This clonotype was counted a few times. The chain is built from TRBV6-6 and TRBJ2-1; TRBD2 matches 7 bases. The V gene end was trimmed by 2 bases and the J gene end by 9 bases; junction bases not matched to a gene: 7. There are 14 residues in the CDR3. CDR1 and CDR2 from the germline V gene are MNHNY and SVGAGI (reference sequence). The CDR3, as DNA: TGTGCCAGCAGTTACGGGACTACCCCCAGTGAGCAGTTCTTC. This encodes CASSYGTTPSEQFF.

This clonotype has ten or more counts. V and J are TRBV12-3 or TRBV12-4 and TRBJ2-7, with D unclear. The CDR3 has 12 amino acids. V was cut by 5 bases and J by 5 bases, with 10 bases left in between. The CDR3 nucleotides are TGTGCCAGCAGTCCCCAATTCGACGAGCAGTACTTC. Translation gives CASSPQFDEQYF.

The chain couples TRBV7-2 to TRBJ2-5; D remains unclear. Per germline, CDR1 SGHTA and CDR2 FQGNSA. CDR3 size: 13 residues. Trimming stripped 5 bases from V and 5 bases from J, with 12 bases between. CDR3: CASSREVSETQYF. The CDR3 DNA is TGTGCCAGCAGCCGAGAAGTTTCGGAGACCCAGTACTTC.